Shown below are 13 T cell receptor beta chains from a single sample sequenced in a study of cytomegalovirus exposure and HLA in healthy donors. PCR employed 60 Vbeta and 13 Jbeta primers. Measured with immunoSEQ multiplex PCR; TCRdb has only the in-frame clones, and not every one. The data show some 140,000 clones, 70% to 80% seen once. Material: PBMCs. These TCRs come from a woman aged 50 to 60 in good health and CMV-seropositive.

To note about this clone: The germline gene is not matched at one end of the junction; a read error may be the cause. The sample has other DNA sequences that encode this CDR3 too. The DNA for the CDR3 is TGCGCCAGCAGCTTGAACACAGGGATCTCTGGCGAGCAGTACTTT. Protein product: CASSLNTGISGEQYF. The V and J genes are TRBV5-1 and TRBJ2-7, with D possibly matching TRBD1 (6 bases). CDR1 and CDR2 (germline): SGHRS, YFSETQ. This CDR3 contains 15 residues.

The DNA of the CDR3 is TGTGCCAGTAGTTCCCGACTGGAAGAGACCCAGTACTTC. It is translated as CASSSRLEETQYF. This rearrangement joins TRBV19 to TRBJ2-5; D gene unclear. V was trimmed by 5 bases and J by 3 bases, leaving 10 bases between them. The CDR3 has 13 residues. The germline V gene encodes CDR1 LNHDA and CDR2 SQIVND (reference sequence).

This chain connects TRBV11-2 to TRBJ1-4; D is undetermined. Germline assignment: CDR1 SGHAT and CDR2 FQNNGV. The CDR3 runs 16 residues. V lost 1 base, J lost 8 bases, and 17 bases lay in between. CDR3 in amino acids: CASSLGHGRGDEKLFF. For the CDR3, the DNA is TGTGCCAGCAGCTTAGGTCACGGCCGGGGAGACGAAAAACTGTTTTTT.

V gene TRBV29-1 combines with J gene TRBJ2-3, with TRBD2 matching 11 bases. The V gene end was trimmed by 3 bases and the J gene end by 0 bases; junction bases not matched to a gene: 2. This CDR3 region has 15 residues. Germline V gives CDR1 SQVTM, CDR2 ANQGSEA. The chain's CDR3 is CSVEGTSGSTDTQYF. CDR3 DNA: TGCAGCGTTGAGGGGACTAGCGGCAGCACAGATACGCAGTATTTT.

The V gene is TRBV2, the J gene TRBJ1-6, with 7 positions matching TRBD1. Per the germline V gene, CDR1 is SNHLY and CDR2 is FYNNEI. CDR3 size: 14 residues. V lost 2 bases and J lost 9; bases outside the gene matches: 4. The CDR3 DNA reads TGTGCCAGCAGTGAACTTTCAGGGGGTTCACCCCTCCACTTT. This translates into CASSELSGGSPLHF.

For the CDR3, the DNA is TGCGCCAGCAGCCTCACAACCAACGGGGGGGCGGATACGCAGTATTTT. It is translated as CASSLTTNGGADTQYF. V usage is TRBV4-1 and J usage is TRBJ2-3; TRBD2 aligns across 8 bases. The CDR3 loop spans 16 amino acids. Per the germline V gene, CDR1 is MGHRA and CDR2 is YSYEKL. With V trimmed by 4 bases and J by 6 bases, 12 bases remained unmatched.

This clone came up a few times. The chain uses TRBV10-3 and TRBJ1-5; 7 nucleotides line up with TRBD1. The J segment lost 5 bases and the V segment lost 6 bases, leaving 13 bases of the junction unmatched. The CDR3 is 16 amino acids. CDR1 and CDR2 (germline): ENHRY, SYGVKD. The CDR3 spells CAISPTGIILDQPQHF. The CDR3 DNA reads as TGTGCCATCAGCCCGACAGGGATCATTCTGGATCAGCCCCAGCATTTT.

The V call is TRBV7-8, the J call TRBJ1-5; possible D gene TRBD1, 6 bases. The CDR3 loop spans 14 amino acids. Looked up from germline, CDR1 is SGHVS and CDR2 is FQNEAQ. The V and J ends lost 1 base and 3 bases respectively, with 7 bases between them. CDR3 sequence reads: CASSLDRANQPQHF. The DNA of the CDR3 is TGTGCCAGCAGCTTAGACAGGGCCAATCAGCCCCAGCATTTT.

This chain links TRBV30 with TRBJ1-1; D unclear. CDR3 length: 10 amino acids. Germline V gives CDR1 GTSNPN, CDR2 SVGIG (reference sequence). The V and J ends lost 2 bases and 10 bases respectively, with 8 bases between them. CDR3: CAWSRERAFF. The CDR3 bases are TGTGCCTGGAGTAGGGAGAGAGCTTTCTTT.

This chain links TRBV28 with TRBJ2-3, with D perhaps matching TRBD2 (5 bases). Trimming took 6 bases from V and 3 from J, leaving 22 bases between them. This CDR3 spans 17 amino acids. In germline, CDR1 is MDHEN, CDR2 SYDVKM. The CDR3 reads CASRDTFEGFGTDTQYF. DNA for the CDR3: TGTGCCAGCAGGGATACATTTGAGGGCTTCGGAACAGATACGCAGTATTTT.

The V and J genes are TRBV30 and TRBJ1-1; no clear D gene. CDR1 is GTSNPN, CDR2 SVGIG, per germline (reference sequence). The V end lost 2 bases, the J end lost 3 bases, and 7 bases lay between the germline ends. CDR3 length equals 12 residues. Here the CDR3 reads CAWSWQDTEAFF. CDR3 in DNA: TGTGCCTGGAGTTGGCAGGACACTGAAGCTTTCTTT.

V gene TRBV25-1 combines with J gene TRBJ2-7, with D unresolved. Trimming stripped 4 bases from V and 3 bases from J, with 13 bases between. Germline V CDR1 and CDR2: MGHDK, SYGVNS. The CDR3 is 14 amino acids. This CDR3 reads CASSGPGIRYEQYF. For the CDR3, the DNA is TGTGCCAGCAGTGGGCCAGGTATCCGCTACGAGCAGTACTTC.

The J gene is TRBJ1-1, the V gene TRBV5-6; TRBD1 might be the D (5 bases). V lost 4 bases, J lost 1 base, and 8 bases lay in between. The CDR3 runs to 13 residues. Germline CDR1 is SGHDT and CDR2 is YYEEEE. The CDR3 DNA sequence: TGTGCCAGCAGCGTGACAGCGAACACTGAAGCTTTCTTT. As protein: CASSVTANTEAFF. The full variable domain, its missing parts supplied by reference TRBV5-6 and TRBJ1-1, is DAGVTQSPTHLIKTRGQQVTLRCSPKSGHDTVSWYQQALGQGPQFIFQYYEEEERQRGNFPDRFSGHQFPNYSSELNVNALLLGDSALYLCASSVTANTEAFFGQGTRLTVV.